These 26 T cell receptor beta chains came from one sample sequenced in a study of T cells in women clearing cervical HPV infection. Sequenced by immunoSEQ multiplex PCR; TCRdb stores in-frame clones only, minus some. The sample shows about 21,000 clones, and over 5% sits with its ten largest clones. The sample taken for sequencing was blood buffy coat. The receptors come from a woman between 18 and 70 years old with a cervical HPV16 infection that either progressed to CIN3+ or cleared (not recorded which).

Comments on this clone: The sequence runs out 3 residues before the end of the CDR3; the remainder is reconstructed from the germline J gene. V and J are TRBV19 and TRBJ2-1, with TRBD2 as a possible D gene (5 bases). The germline V gene encodes CDR1 LNHDA and CDR2 SQIVND (reference sequence). Between the trimmed V and J ends, which lost 4 bases and 3 bases, there was a span of 10 bases. There are 14 residues in the CDR3. Incomplete CDR3 DNA: TGTGCCAGTAGTACGACTCGGGGCTACAATGAG. Translation: CASSTTRGYNE. The full CDR3 protein reads CASSTTRGYNEQFF.

Concerning this clone: The CDR3 end falls 3 residues outside the read, so it is completed with the germline J gene. This chain joins TRBV12-3 or TRBV12-4 and TRBJ1-1; D is uncertain. This CDR3 comprises 14 residues. Deletions cut 3 bases from V and 0 bases from J, with 8 bases between. Incomplete CDR3 DNA: TGTGCCAGCAGTTTGAACGGGGTGAACACTGAA. Protein: CASSLNGVNTE. The CDR3, in full, reads CASSLNGVNTEAFF.

A remark on this clone: The CDR3 goes on 3 residues after the read ends, and that part is filled in from the germline J gene. V is TRBV7-9 and J is TRBJ1-6; D possibly corresponds to TRBD1 (5 bases). V lost 8 bases, J lost 6 bases, and 14 bases lay in between. The CDR3 sequence is 14 residues long. CDR1 and CDR2 from the germline V gene are SEHNR and FQNEAQ (reference sequence). CDR3 in amino acids: CASDRSSPNSPLHF. The CDR3 DNA, read in part, is TGTGCCAGCGACAGATCGAGCCCTAATTCACCC.

As regards this clone: The CDR3 extends 3 residues past the end of the read, so its final part is completed from the germline J gene. This chain connects TRBV6-4 to TRBJ2-1; 10 nucleotides line up with TRBD1. V gave up 3 bases and J gave up 8 bases; unmatched junction bases: 7. The CDR3 runs to 15 residues. CDR1 and CDR2 (germline): MRHNA, SNTAGT. The sequenced part of the CDR3 DNA is TGTGCCAGCAGTGATGGACAGGGGGAATCAGATGAG. It specifies CASSDGQGESDE. The entire CDR3 is CASSDGQGESDEQFF.

Note on this clone: With the read ending 3 residues before the CDR3 end, the germline J gene is used to fill in that end. This sample includes further DNA sequences coding for the same CDR3. This chain joins TRBV20-1 and TRBJ2-1; 11 nucleotides line up with TRBD2. Unmatched junction bases numbered 2, after V lost 3 bases and J lost 4 bases. Germline CDR1 is DFQATT and CDR2 is SNEGSKA (reference sequence). The CDR3 contains 14 residues. The DNA read from the CDR3 is TGCAGTGCTAGGGGACTAGCGGAGTACAATGAG. This translates into CSARGLAEYNE. From start to end, the CDR3 is CSARGLAEYNEQFF.

Note on this clone: The read terminates 3 residues before the CDR3 end, so the remaining end is supplied by the germline J gene. The rearrangement links TRBV28 to TRBJ2-7; TRBD2 agrees at 10 bases. The CDR3 extends over 15 amino acids. Germline-derived CDR1 and CDR2 are MDHEN and SYDVKM. V lost 7 bases and J lost 3; bases outside the gene matches: 9. CDR3 sequence: CASNLSSGSYYEQYF. The CDR3 bases that were read are TGTGCCAGCAACCTCTCTAGCGGGAGCTACTACGAG.

Worth noting for this clone: The read ends 3 residues before the CDR3 terminus; that terminus is restored from the germline J gene. This chain joins TRBV28 and TRBJ2-5; the match to TRBD2 covers 7 bases. CDR1 and CDR2 from the germline V gene are MDHEN and SYDVKM. The CDR3 loop spans 14 amino acids. J was trimmed by 1 base and V by 3 bases; bases with no gene match: 2. CDR3 DNA (partial): TGTGCCAGCAGTTTGGGGGGGTCCCAAGAGACC. Translating gives CASSLGGSQET. The whole CDR3 region reads CASSLGGSQETQYF.

CDR3 DNA (partial): TGTGCCACCAGTGATTCCCACTCTACGGCCTACAATGAG. This translates into CATSDSHSTAYNE. Given in full, the CDR3 is CATSDSHSTAYNEQFF. This chain connects TRBV24-1 to TRBJ2-1; no reliable D call. The read halts 3 residues ahead of the CDR3 end, with the missing end drawn from the germline J gene. The ends were cut back, 2 bases at V and 2 bases at J, with 12 bases in the middle. The CDR3 length is 16 residues. Germline V gene data show CDR1 as KGHDR and CDR2 as SFDVKD.

Regarding this clone: The read ends 3 residues shy of where the CDR3 ends; the end is completed using the germline J gene. The chain has TRBV12-3 or TRBV12-4 and TRBJ2-7; maybe TRBD1 (6 bases). This CDR3 has 15 residues. V was trimmed by 7 bases and J by 0 bases, leaving 16 bases between them. CDR3 bases read: TGTGCCAGCACCCTGGAGAGGGGGAGCTCCTACGAG. The encoded protein is CASTLERGSSYE. From start to end, the CDR3 is CASTLERGSSYEQYF.

A remark on this clone: The DNA ends 3 residues before the CDR3 does, and the rest of the CDR3 is filled in from the germline J gene. The rearrangement links TRBV7-9 to TRBJ2-4; 9 bases are a match to TRBD2. The length of the CDR3 is 15 residues. Germline CDR1 SEHNR, CDR2 FQNEAQ (reference sequence). The trim removed 5 bases at V and 7 bases at J, leaving 9 bases unmatched. The chain's CDR3 is CASSQAAGGPNIQYF. The part of the CDR3 DNA that was read is TGTGCCAGCAGCCAGGCCGCGGGAGGGCCGAACATT.

On this clone: The read terminates 3 residues ahead of where the CDR3 ends, so the germline J gene completes it. The chain joins TRBV29-1 to TRBJ1-1; D is perhaps TRBD1 (5 bases). Trimming pared 5 bases from V and 3 bases from J, leaving 13 bases between. Germline CDR1 is SQVTM and CDR2 is ANQGSEA. CDR3 size: 13 residues. The CDR3 bases that were read are TGCAGCGTTCACCGGGGGTTAGACACTGAA. Translated: CSVHRGLDTE. In full, the CDR3 reads CSVHRGLDTEAFF.

A note on this clone: Read coverage stops 3 residues before the CDR3 terminus; the germline J gene supplies the remainder. V and J are TRBV5-1 and TRBJ1-2; the match to TRBD1 covers 8 bases. This CDR3 contains 14 residues. Trimming took 3 bases from V and 4 from J; bases not matched to a gene: 5. Germline CDR1 reads SGHRS; CDR2 reads YFSETQ. The CDR3 sequence: CASSSTGASYGYTF. CDR3 bases read: TGCGCCAGCAGCTCGACAGGGGCCAGCTATGGC.

As regards this clone: The read ends 3 residues shy of where the CDR3 ends; the end is completed using the germline J gene. The genes are TRBV5-6 and TRBJ2-7; D possibly corresponds to TRBD2 (6 bases). The germline CDR1 and CDR2 sequences are SGHDT and YYEEEE. Trimming pared 4 bases from V and 2 bases from J, leaving 16 bases between. The CDR3 runs 15 residues. CDR3 sequence: CASSAGSGTAYEQYF. CDR3 bases read: TGTGCCAGCAGCGCAGGATCCGGGACTGCCTACGAG.

As concerns this clone: The read finishes 3 residues shy of the CDR3 end, and the germline J gene is used to complete it. The same CDR3 arises from other DNA sequences in this sample as well. The V gene is TRBV6-1, the J gene TRBJ2-7; 11 nucleotides agree with TRBD2. The CDR3 totals 15 residues. After removal of 3 bases from V and 0 bases from J, the junction contained 1 base not matched to a gene. The germline CDR1 and CDR2 sequences are MNHNS and SASEGT. CDR3 bases read: TGTGCCAGCAGTGAGGGGACTAGCGGCTCCTACGAG. Translating gives CASSEGTSGSYE. In full, the CDR3 reads CASSEGTSGSYEQYF.

On this clone: The CDR3 goes on 3 residues after the read ends, and that part is filled in from the germline J gene. This chain uses TRBV4-2 with TRBJ2-5; 9 nucleotides line up with TRBD1. The trim removed 1 base at V and 4 bases at J, leaving 1 base unmatched. This CDR3 is built from 14 residues. From germline, CDR1 is LGHNA and CDR2 YNFKEQ. CDR3 DNA, as far as it was read: TGTGCCAGCAGCCAAGGACAGGGGGGAGAGACC. Protein sequence: CASSQGQGGET. The entire CDR3 protein is CASSQGQGGETQYF.

The part of the CDR3 DNA that was read is TGCAGTGCTAGAGATCCAGCGGGAACCCAAGAGACC. It yields the protein CSARDPAGTQET. The CDR3 as a whole reads CSARDPAGTQETQYF. The chain couples TRBV20-1 to TRBJ2-5; 7 nucleotides agree with TRBD2. The CDR3 end falls 3 residues outside the read, so it is completed with the germline J gene. The CDR3 contains 15 residues. Losses at the gene ends were 0 bases for V and 1 base for J; bases not matched to a gene: 5. The germline CDR1 and CDR2 sequences are DFQATT and SNEGSKA (reference sequence).

In the case of this clone: Read coverage stops 3 residues before the CDR3 terminus; the germline J gene supplies the remainder. This rearrangement joins TRBV5-6 to TRBJ2-3, with 7 bases fitting TRBD2. The junction had 5 bases not matched to a gene; V was cut back by 0 bases and J by 4 bases. This CDR3 is 15 amino acids long. Germline V gene data show CDR1 as SGHDT and CDR2 as YYEEEE. CDR3 DNA, as far as it was read: TGTGCCAGCAGCTTGGACGGGGGGAGGGCAGATACG. This encodes CASSLDGGRADT. The CDR3 as a whole reads CASSLDGGRADTQYF.

The CDR3 bases that were read are TGTGCCACCAGTGATCCTGACAGCCCGGACACCGGGGAG. Protein sequence: CATSDPDSPDTGE. The entire CDR3 protein reads CATSDPDSPDTGELFF. This chain uses TRBV24-1 with TRBJ2-2, with D possibly matching TRBD1 (5 bases). From the germline J gene comes the end of the CDR3, since the read stops 3 residues before it. Looked up from germline, CDR1 is KGHDR and CDR2 is SFDVKD. This CDR3 spans 16 amino acids. V was clipped by 3 bases and J by 3 bases, with 13 bases between them.

A note on this clone: The read gets to within 3 residues of the CDR3 end, and the germline J gene fills in the rest. The chain combines TRBV12-3 or TRBV12-4 with TRBJ2-7, with D perhaps TRBD2 (5 bases). The CDR3 length is 14 residues. Trimming took off 5 bases at V and 4 bases at J, with 15 bases between the two ends. CDR3 residues: CASSQRTTGYEQYF. The CDR3 DNA, read in part, is TGTGCCAGCAGTCAGAGAACTACGGGGTACGAG.

Regarding this clone: The read finishes 3 residues shy of the CDR3 end, and the germline J gene is used to complete it. This chain joins TRBV20-1 and TRBJ2-5; 8 nucleotides align to TRBD2. V shed 0 bases, J shed 5 bases, and the junction held 11 bases outside the gene matches. CDR1 is DFQATT, CDR2 SNEGSKA, per germline (reference sequence). The CDR3 length is 16 residues. The CDR3 reads CSARDILAGGGETQYF. Partial CDR3 DNA: TGCAGTGCTAGAGATATTCTCGCGGGAGGCGGGGAGACC.

In the case of this clone: The read halts 3 residues ahead of the CDR3 end, with the missing end drawn from the germline J gene. The rearrangement uses TRBV20-1 and TRBJ2-5; 7 bases line up with TRBD1. The ends lost 0 bases at V and 5 bases at J; junction bases unmatched: 3. This CDR3 region has 13 residues. Looked up from germline, CDR1 is DFQATT and CDR2 is SNEGSKA (reference sequence). The CDR3 reads CSARETGLETQYF. Incomplete CDR3 DNA: TGCAGTGCTAGAGAGACAGGGTTGGAGACC.

Concerning this clone itself: From the germline J gene comes the end of the CDR3, since the read stops 3 residues before it. The rearrangement joins TRBV30 to TRBJ1-1, with 10 bases that match TRBD1. CDR3 length: 13 residues. Germline CDR1 and CDR2: GTSNPN and SVGIG (reference sequence). CDR3 residues: CASTTGGRGEAFF. The covered CDR3 bases are TGTGCCTCCACGACAGGGGGCCGAGGAGAA.

For this clone: The read finishes 3 residues shy of the CDR3 end, and the germline J gene is used to complete it. The J gene is TRBJ2-7, the V gene TRBV5-1; 9 bases are shared with TRBD2. With V trimmed by 3 bases and J by 4 bases, 8 bases remained unmatched. The CDR3 spans 15 residues. Germline CDR1 is SGHRS and CDR2 is YFSETQ. CDR3 bases read: TGCGCCAGCAGCTCCGGTCCGGGACTAGCTTACGAG. It codes for CASSSGPGLAYE. The full-length CDR3 reads as CASSSGPGLAYEQYF.

Turning to this clone: Sequencing ends 3 residues short of the CDR3 end; the germline J gene provides the rest. V gene TRBV20-1 combines with J gene TRBJ2-1, with TRBD2 matching over 8 bases. The length of the CDR3 is 16 residues. In germline, CDR1 is DFQATT, CDR2 SNEGSKA (reference sequence). V shed 0 bases and J 4 bases; nucleotides not matched to a gene: 8. The DNA read from the CDR3 is TGCAGTGCTAGAGACCCCCAGCGGGAGTCGTACAATGAG. This translates into CSARDPQRESYNE. The whole CDR3 protein is CSARDPQRESYNEQFF.

As concerns this clone: The read ends 3 residues before the CDR3 terminus; that terminus is restored from the germline J gene. This chain connects TRBV5-4 to TRBJ2-1; 7 bases are a match to TRBD2. V dropped 0 bases and J dropped 9; count of bases not matched to a gene: 3. Per germline, CDR1 SGHNT and CDR2 YYREEE (reference sequence). This CDR3 has 13 residues. CDR3 bases read: TGTGCCAGCAGCTTGGGGACTAGGCTTGAG. It codes for CASSLGTRLE. The full CDR3 protein is CASSLGTRLEQFF.

Frequency places this clone as medium-sized. The read ends 3 residues before the CDR3 terminus; that terminus is restored from the germline J gene. The V and J genes are TRBV14 and TRBJ2-5; D remains ambiguous. V was pared by 1 base and J by 3 bases, with 12 bases between. The CDR3 loop spans 15 amino acids. The germline V gene encodes CDR1 SGHDN and CDR2 FVKESK. The covered CDR3 bases are TGTGCCAGCAGCCAAGGTTTCAGAGAAGAAGAGACC. Translation: CASSQGFREEET. The CDR3, in full, reads CASSQGFREEETQYF.